This T cell receptor (beta chain) was retrieved from a study of blood T cell repertoires in COVID-19. Study at large: Material from acute and convalescent COVID-19 was sourced from the United States, Italy and Spain. PBMCs, B-cell-depleted T cells, or T cells provided the cDNA or gDNA that made up the material.

This CDR3 region has 14 residues. With 2 bases removed from V and 5 bases from J, the gap between germline ends came to 10 bases. Germline-derived CDR1 and CDR2 are MNHEY and SMNVEV (reference sequence). In the study's own analysis: Amplification of reference gene primers was used by the study to estimate nucleated cell counts. Assay used: immunoSEQ multiplex PCR; TCRdb lists only in-frame clones, some missing. The D gene and trimming were derived from the DNA, and the V and J assignments and clone size from that table. The sample contains about 490,000 clones, approximately 85% of which appear only once.

The specimen was peripheral blood. This chain links TRBV27 with TRBJ2-1, with D possibly being TRBD1 (5 bases). The origin of this receptor is a human donor in a cohort sampled during active COVID-19. CDR3 region: CASSLTRQNNEQFF. The CDR3 bases are TGTGCCAGCAGTTTAACGCGACAGAACAATGAGCAGTTCTTC.